This T cell receptor (beta chain) came from a study of CXCR3-negative and CXCR3-positive naive CD8 T cells (dated by TCRdb to between 2017 and 2020). Regarding the research as a whole: In total, about 135 million TRB reads were obtained, corresponding to roughly 1.5 +/- 0.3 million reads per library. The diversity and physicochemical repertoire analyses included roughly ten donors pooled from two independent experiments. TRBV-TRBJ cluster analysis included naive subsets from several donors and memory cells from 3 donors.

What the authors observed across the whole study: Freshly isolated PBMCs were used for most assays because CXCR3 expression partially decreased after cryopreservation. Within the same donor, TRBV-TRBJ usage looked similar between naive CXCR3-negative and CXCR3-positive cells, but memory cells had distinct patterns. Because surface CD5, which is linked to self-reactivity in mice, was comparable between the naive subsets, TCR interaction strength was also inferred from the physicochemical properties of TRB CDR3s. Compared with CXCR3-negative naive cells, CXCR3-positive naive cells had TRB CDR3s with higher hydrophobicity (lower Kidera factor 4), lower energy, and higher strength and volume indices. Both naive subsets had comparably high repertoire diversity, while memory CD8+ T cells had much lower repertoire diversity.

In regard to this clonotype: No antigen is known for it.

Each CD8+ T cell subset was flow-sorted in triplicate, and approximately 280,000 cells per subset were placed directly into RLT lysis buffer. To exclude memory contaminants, naive CD8+ T cells were stringently defined as CD45RO-CCR7+CD27+CD95-. Standard density gradient centrifugation was used to isolate peripheral blood mononuclear cells from buffy coats. A FACSAria III was used to flow-sort naive CD8+ T cells into CXCR3-negative and CXCR3-positive populations. Total RNA was extracted from sorted cells with an RNeasy Mini Kit. Measured from the cysteine to the phenylalanine, the CDR3 is 14 residues long. No DNA sequence was recorded. As encoded in the germline V gene, CDR1 is MNHEY while CDR2 is SVGEGT. The data were produced on a NextSeq 550. The Human TCR Profiling Kit (MiLaboratory) was used to prepare UMI-labeled 5' RACE TRB cDNA libraries. The full amount of extracted RNA was used for cDNA synthesis, and the full amount of resulting cDNA was used for PCR amplification. The libraries were made side by side, with each library going through the same number of PCR cycles. The original pipeline was this. MIGEC and MiXCR extracted about 48,000 +/- 9,800 unique UMI-labeled TRB cDNA molecules per library, requiring at least two reads per UMI. On average, roughly 40,000 +/- 10,000 functional in-frame TRB CDR3 nucleotide clonotypes lacking stop codons were found per library. After downsampling to 5000 UMI-labeled TRB molecules per sample, diversity metrics, including normalized Shannon-Wiener and Chao1, were computed in VDJtools. Clonotype-size-weighted physicochemical properties of the central five CDR3 residues (interaction energy, strength, volume and Kidera factor 4) were computed in VDJtools. After the reads were reprocessed by TCRdb, one entry was made per CDR3 protein sequence, with no DNA. TCRdb, not the original authors, processed these V and J calls. The sample's own table lists 95,000 to 100,000 distinct CDR3 sequences. The ten most abundant clones make up about 1% of the sample.

The TCR was taken from a human donor in good health. Some clones in this sample may be carry-over from other donors' samples. What was sequenced was naive CXCR3+ CD8+ T cells from blood. The cell subset or site label of this sample denotes: CD45RO-CCR7+CD27+CD95- naive CD8+ T cells expressing CXCR3 (TNR3+). The chain joins TRBV6-2 or TRBV6-3 to TRBJ2-1; checking the TCRdb D call of TRBD1 is not possible without DNA. The CDR3 reads CAAREGAAYNEQFF.